The rows below give T cell receptor beta chains drawn from one sample of a study of T cells after yellow fever vaccination. One entry per CDR3 protein, called by TCRdb with MiXCR from the 5' RACE reads. The table shows about 340,000 distinct CDR3 sequences, with almost 4% occurring only once. The sequenced sample was PBMCs, obtained 5 days after the yellow fever booster vaccination. These receptors originate from a man aged 18 to 29 who received the YFV17D yellow fever vaccine. The CDR3 runs from the conserved cysteine through the conserved F or W. The D gene is left open where the match is weak. Clone sizes are given selectively: once, few, many, or a class where the clone is expanded.

d_gene	v_gene	j_gene	abundance	CDR3nt	CDR3aa
NA	TRBV13	TRBJ1-2	many	TGTGCCAGCAGCCCGGGAGGGGCTGACTATGGCTACACCTTC	CASSPGGADYGYTF
TRBD1	TRBV28	TRBJ1-6	few	TGTGCCAGCAGTTTATACCCGCAGGGGGTAAATTCACCCCTCCACTTT	CASSLYPQGVNSPLHF
TRBD2	TRBV24-1	TRBJ2-3	NA	TGTGCCACCAGTGATCCTAAGACTAGCGTAGATACGCAGTATTTT	CATSDPKTSVDTQYF
TRBD2	TRBV7-2	TRBJ2-4	many	TGTGCCAGCAGCTTAGGAGGTCGCGGGGGAGCCAAAAACATTCAGTACTTC	CASSLGGRGGAKNIQYF
NA	TRBV7-8	TRBJ2-4	many	TGTGCCAGCAGCTTAGAGGGGGACAAAGAAAACATTCAGTACTTC	CASSLEGDKENIQYF
TRBD1	TRBV12-3/TRBV12-4	TRBJ2-1	few	TGTGCCAGCAGTTGGCAGGGGGCATACAATGAGCAGTTCTTC	CASSWQGAYNEQFF
NA	TRBV12-3/TRBV12-4	TRBJ1-1	many	TGTGCCAGCAGTTTTATCGGGGGGAACACTGAAGCTTTCTTT	CASSFIGGNTEAFF
TRBD2	TRBV7-2	TRBJ2-3	many	TGTGCCAGCAGCGACATGATCAGCGGGGGGATCACAGATACGCAGTATTTT	CASSDMISGGITDTQYF
NA	TRBV27	TRBJ1-6	few	TGTGCCAGCAGCCCGGTCCGGAGCTCCTATAATTCACCCCTCCACTTT	CASSPVRSSYNSPLHF
TRBD1	TRBV3-1	TRBJ2-7	NA	TGTGCCAGCAGCCAAGGGGCCCAGGGGGCGCGGGAGCAGTACTTC	CASSQGAQGAREQYF
TRBD1	TRBV4-3	TRBJ2-4	few	TGCGCCAGCAGCCAAGGGACAGGGTATGCCAAAAACATTCAGTACTTC	CASSQGTGYAKNIQYF
NA	TRBV27	TRBJ2-5	NA	TGTGCCAGCAGTCGACAGGGACTACCGGGAGAGACCCAGTACTTC	CASSRQGLPGETQYF
NA	TRBV12-3/TRBV12-4	TRBJ2-5	many	TGTGCCAGCAGTTTGGGGGCACTGTTCTACCAAGAGACCCAGTACTTC	CASSLGALFYQETQYF
TRBD2	TRBV29-1	TRBJ2-3	many	TGCAGCGTCGCCGGGACTAGCGGGGGCACAGATACGCAGTATTTT	CSVAGTSGGTDTQYF
NA	TRBV20-1	TRBJ1-1	NA	TGCAGTGCTAGGGGCCAAACAATGGGAGGGCGTCTTAACACTGAAGCTTTCTTT	CSARGQTMGGRLNTEAFF
TRBD1	TRBV4-1	TRBJ1-2	many	TGCGCCAGCAGCCACCCATCGGGACAGGGGGCCCGGGGCTACACCTTC	CASSHPSGQGARGYTF
TRBD2	TRBV4-1	TRBJ2-1	many	TGCGCCAGCAGCCGGGGCAGCGGGGGGCACAATGAGCAGTTCTTC	CASSRGSGGHNEQFF
NA	TRBV18	TRBJ2-5	many	TGTGCCAGCTCACCGGGGCCCATGGAGACCCAGTACTTC	CASSPGPMETQYF
NA	TRBV6-5	TRBJ1-2	few	TGTGCCAGCAGTTACCGAAAAGACGGGTGGGATGGCTACACCTTC	CASSYRKDGWDGYTF
NA	TRBV6-1	TRBJ2-6	NA	TGTGCCAGCAGTGAAGTTCCGGCAGAAGCACATGCTGGGGCCAACGTCCTGACTTTC	CASSEVPAEAHAGANVLTF